This T cell receptor (beta chain) was documented in a study of neoadjuvant anti-PD-1 for oral cavity cancer. Survey sequencing of tumors mostly used 4.8 ug DNA, two replicates. Produced via immunoSEQ multiplex PCR; TCRdb's table is partial and in-frame only. The data show 6,000 to 8,000 clones, about 50% seen once. V shed 2 bases and J shed 4 bases, with 14 bases lying between them. Per the germline V gene, CDR1 is MNHEY and CDR2 is SVGAGI. This CDR3 is built from 15 residues. The source of this sequence is a person aged 35-79 years with oral cavity squamous cell carcinoma. The gene calls are TRBV6-5 and TRBJ2-5, with no clear D. The sequences come from tumor tissue, collected before nivolumab (anti-PD-1) treatment. CDR3 residues: CASSYGPLRPETQYF. CDR3 DNA: TGTGCCAGCAGTTACGGTCCTCTCCGGCCAGAGACCCAGTACTTC.